This TCR beta chain was identified during a study of radiotherapy plus CTLA-4 blockade in lung cancer. Across the study: Objective responses were seen in around 17% of patients, disease control in over 25%. Findings and limits, study-wide: Clones of tumor-derived TCRs expanded in blood after radiotherapy plus ipilimumab.

Sequencing used immunoSEQ multiplex PCR; TCRdb keeps in-frame clones, though not all of them. There are about 48,000 clones in the sample; less than 90% occur only once, and around a sixth lies in the top ten. Chemo-refractory metastatic non-small-cell lung cancer patients received focal radiation with ipilimumab CTLA-4 blockade. Remarks on this clone: Its antigen is as yet unknown.

V lost 1 base, J lost 5 bases, and 2 bases stayed unmatched. Germline CDR1 is SGHAT and CDR2 is FQNNGV. CDR3 length equals 15 residues. This clonotype was sampled from a human donor with non-small cell lung cancer that progressed on radiotherapy plus ipilimumab. Some clones in this sample may be carry-over from other donors' samples. The material sequenced was peripheral blood, taken from a patient treated with radiotherapy plus ipilimumab. The chain has TRBV11-2 and TRBJ2-1; 10 bases fit TRBD2. In nucleotides, the CDR3 is TGTGCCAGCAGCTTAGCACTAGCGGGGAACAATGAGCAGTTCTTC. As protein: CASSLALAGNNEQFF.